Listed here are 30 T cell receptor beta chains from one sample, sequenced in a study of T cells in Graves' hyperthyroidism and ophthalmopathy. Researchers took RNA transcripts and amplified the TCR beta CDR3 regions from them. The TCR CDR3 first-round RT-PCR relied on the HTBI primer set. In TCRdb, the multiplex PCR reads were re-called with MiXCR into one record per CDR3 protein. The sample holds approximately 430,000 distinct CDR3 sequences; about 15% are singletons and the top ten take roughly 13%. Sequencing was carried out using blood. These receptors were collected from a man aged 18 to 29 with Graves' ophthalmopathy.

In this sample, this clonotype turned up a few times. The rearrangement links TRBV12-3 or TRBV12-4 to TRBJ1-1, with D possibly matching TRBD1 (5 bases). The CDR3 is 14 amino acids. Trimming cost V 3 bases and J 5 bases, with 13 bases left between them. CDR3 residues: CASSFRGLETEAFF. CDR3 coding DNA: TGTGCCAGCAGTTTTAGGGGCCTGGAGACTGAAGCTTTCTTT.

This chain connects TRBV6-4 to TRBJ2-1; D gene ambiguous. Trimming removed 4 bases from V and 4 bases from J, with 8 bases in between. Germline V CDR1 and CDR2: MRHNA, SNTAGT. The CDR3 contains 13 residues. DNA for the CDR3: TGTGCCAGCAGTGTAGAGGTGTACAATGAGCAGTTCTTC. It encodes CASSVEVYNEQFF.

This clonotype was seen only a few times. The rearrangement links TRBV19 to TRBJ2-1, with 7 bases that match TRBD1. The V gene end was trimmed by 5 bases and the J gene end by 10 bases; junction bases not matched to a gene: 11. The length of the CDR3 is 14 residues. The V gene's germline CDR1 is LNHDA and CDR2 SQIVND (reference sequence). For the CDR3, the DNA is TGTGCCAGTAGTGCCCCAGGGGGAGCCGCGGAGCAGTTCTTC. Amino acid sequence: CASSAPGGAAEQFF. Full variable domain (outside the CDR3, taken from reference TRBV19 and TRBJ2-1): DGGITQSPKYLFRKEGQNVTLSCEQNLNHDAMYWYRQDPGQGLRLIYYSQIVNDFQKGDIAEGYSVSREKKESFPLTVTSAQKNPTAFYLCASSAPGGAAEQFFGPGTRLTVL.

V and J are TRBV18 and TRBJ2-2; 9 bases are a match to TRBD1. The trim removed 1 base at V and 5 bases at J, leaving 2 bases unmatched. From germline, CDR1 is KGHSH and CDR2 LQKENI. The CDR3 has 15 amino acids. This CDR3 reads CASSPRTGETGELFF. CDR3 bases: TGTGCCAGCTCACCACGGACAGGGGAGACCGGGGAGCTGTTTTTT.

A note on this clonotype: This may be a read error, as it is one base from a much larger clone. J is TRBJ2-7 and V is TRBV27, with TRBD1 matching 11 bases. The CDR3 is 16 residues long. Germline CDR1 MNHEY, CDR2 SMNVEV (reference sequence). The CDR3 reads CDSSRGQGDIPYEQYF. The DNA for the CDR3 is TGTGACAGCAGTCGGGGACAGGGGGACATCCCCTACGAGCAGTACTTC.

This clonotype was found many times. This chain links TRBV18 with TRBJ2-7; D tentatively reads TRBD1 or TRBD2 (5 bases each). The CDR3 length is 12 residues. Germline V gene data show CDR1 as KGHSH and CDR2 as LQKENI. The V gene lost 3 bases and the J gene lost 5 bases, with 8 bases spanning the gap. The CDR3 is CASSPRGDEQYF. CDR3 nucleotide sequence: TGTGCCAGCTCACCTAGGGGAGACGAGCAGTACTTC.

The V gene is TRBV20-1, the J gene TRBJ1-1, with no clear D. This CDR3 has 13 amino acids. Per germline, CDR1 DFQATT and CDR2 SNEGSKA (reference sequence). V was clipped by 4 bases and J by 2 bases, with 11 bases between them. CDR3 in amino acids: CSATLMKNTEAFF. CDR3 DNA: TGCAGTGCTACCCTAATGAAAAACACTGAAGCTTTCTTT.

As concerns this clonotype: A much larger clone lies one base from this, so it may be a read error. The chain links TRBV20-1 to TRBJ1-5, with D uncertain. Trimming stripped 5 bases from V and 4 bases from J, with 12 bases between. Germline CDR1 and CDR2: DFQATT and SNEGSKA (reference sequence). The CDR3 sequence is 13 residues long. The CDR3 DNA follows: TGCAGTGCTCCAACATGGGTGAATCAGCCCCAGCATTTT. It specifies CSAPTWVNQPQHF.

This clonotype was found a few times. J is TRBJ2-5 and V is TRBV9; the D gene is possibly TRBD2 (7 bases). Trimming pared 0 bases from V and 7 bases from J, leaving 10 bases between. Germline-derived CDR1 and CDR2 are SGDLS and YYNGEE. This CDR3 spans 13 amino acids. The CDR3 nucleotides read TGTGCCAGCAGCGTAGGAGGGGGGGGGACCCAGTACTTC. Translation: CASSVGGGGTQYF.

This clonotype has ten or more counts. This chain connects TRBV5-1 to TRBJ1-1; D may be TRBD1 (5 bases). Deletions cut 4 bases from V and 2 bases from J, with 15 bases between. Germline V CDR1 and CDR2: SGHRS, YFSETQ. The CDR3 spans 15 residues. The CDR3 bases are TGCGCCAGCAGCCGGGGGGAGGGCGGAAACACTGAAGCTTTCTTT. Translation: CASSRGEGGNTEAFF.

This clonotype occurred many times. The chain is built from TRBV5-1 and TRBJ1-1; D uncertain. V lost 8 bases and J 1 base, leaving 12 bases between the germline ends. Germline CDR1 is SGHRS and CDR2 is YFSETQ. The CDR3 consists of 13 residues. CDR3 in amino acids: CASGRSSNTEAFF. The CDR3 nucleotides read TGCGCCAGTGGACGTAGTTCGAACACTGAAGCTTTCTTT.

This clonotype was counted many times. The CDR3 reads CASRVAGGRYEQYF. The CDR3 DNA reads as TGTGCCAGCAGGGTAGCGGGAGGTAGATACGAGCAGTACTTC. The chain recombines TRBV6-1 with TRBJ2-7; the match to TRBD2 covers 10 bases. CDR1 is MNHNS and CDR2 is SASEGT in the germline V gene. The CDR3 runs to 14 residues. Losses at the gene ends were 6 bases for V and 4 bases for J; bases not matched to a gene: 6.

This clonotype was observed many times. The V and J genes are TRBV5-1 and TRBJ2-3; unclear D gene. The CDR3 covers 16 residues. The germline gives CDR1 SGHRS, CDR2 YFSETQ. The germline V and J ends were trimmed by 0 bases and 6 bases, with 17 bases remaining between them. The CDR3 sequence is CASSLEGPPGPDTQYF. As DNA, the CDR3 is TGCGCCAGCAGCTTGGAAGGTCCCCCCGGTCCCGATACGCAGTATTTT.

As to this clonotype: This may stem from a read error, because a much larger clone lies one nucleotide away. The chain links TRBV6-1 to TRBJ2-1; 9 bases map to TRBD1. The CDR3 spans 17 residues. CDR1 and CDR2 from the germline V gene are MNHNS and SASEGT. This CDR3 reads CAGSHRPDRGEYNEQFF. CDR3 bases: TGTGCCGGCAGCCACCGCCCGGACAGGGGCGAGTACAATGAGCAGTTCTTC.

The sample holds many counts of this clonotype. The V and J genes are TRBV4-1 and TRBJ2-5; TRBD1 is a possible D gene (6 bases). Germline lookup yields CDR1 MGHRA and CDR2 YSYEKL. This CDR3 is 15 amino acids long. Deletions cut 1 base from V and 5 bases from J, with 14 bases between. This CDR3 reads CASSQGVGAEETQYF. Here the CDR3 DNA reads TGCGCCAGCAGCCAAGGGGTGGGGGCTGAGGAGACCCAGTACTTC.

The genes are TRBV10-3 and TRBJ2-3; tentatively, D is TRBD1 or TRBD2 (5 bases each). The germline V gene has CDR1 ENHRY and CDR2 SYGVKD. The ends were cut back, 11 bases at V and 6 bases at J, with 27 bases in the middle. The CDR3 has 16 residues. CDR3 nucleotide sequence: TGTGCCGTTCAATTCGGGGCCCCAGAAAACAGGGATACGCAGTATTTT. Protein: CAVQFGAPENRDTQYF.

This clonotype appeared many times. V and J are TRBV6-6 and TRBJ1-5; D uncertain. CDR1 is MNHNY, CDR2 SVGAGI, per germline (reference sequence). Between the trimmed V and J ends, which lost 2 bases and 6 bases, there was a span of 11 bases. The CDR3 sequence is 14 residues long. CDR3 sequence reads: CASSYTPRSQPQHF. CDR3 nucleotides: TGTGCCAGCAGTTACACCCCAAGGAGTCAGCCCCAGCATTTT.

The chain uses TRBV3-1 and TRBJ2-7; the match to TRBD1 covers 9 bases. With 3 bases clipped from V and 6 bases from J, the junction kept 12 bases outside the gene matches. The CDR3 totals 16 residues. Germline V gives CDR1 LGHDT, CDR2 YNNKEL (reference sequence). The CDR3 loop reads CASSQSGTGKNGEQYF. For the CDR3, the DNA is TGTGCCAGCAGCCAGTCCGGGACAGGGAAGAACGGCGAGCAGTACTTC.

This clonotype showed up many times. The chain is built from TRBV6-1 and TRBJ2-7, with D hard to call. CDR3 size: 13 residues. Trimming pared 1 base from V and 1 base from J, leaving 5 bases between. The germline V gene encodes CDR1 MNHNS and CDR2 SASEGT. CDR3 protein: CASSEGGSYEQYF. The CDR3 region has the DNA TGTGCCAGCAGTGAAGGGGGATCCTACGAGCAGTACTTC.

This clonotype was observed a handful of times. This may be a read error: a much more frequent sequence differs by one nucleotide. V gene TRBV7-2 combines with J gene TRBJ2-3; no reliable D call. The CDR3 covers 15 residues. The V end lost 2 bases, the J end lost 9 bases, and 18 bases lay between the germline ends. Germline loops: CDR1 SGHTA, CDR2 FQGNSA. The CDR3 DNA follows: TGTGCCAGCAGCTTATGGGCAAGGGCTTTGGGGACGCAGTATTTT. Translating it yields CASSLWARALGTQYF.

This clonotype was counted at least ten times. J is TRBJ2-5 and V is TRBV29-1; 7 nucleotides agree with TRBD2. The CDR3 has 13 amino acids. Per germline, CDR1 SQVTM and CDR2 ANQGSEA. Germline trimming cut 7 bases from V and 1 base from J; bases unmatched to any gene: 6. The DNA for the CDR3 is TGCAGCGGACAAAGGACTAGCCAAGAGACCCAGTACTTC. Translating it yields CSGQRTSQETQYF.

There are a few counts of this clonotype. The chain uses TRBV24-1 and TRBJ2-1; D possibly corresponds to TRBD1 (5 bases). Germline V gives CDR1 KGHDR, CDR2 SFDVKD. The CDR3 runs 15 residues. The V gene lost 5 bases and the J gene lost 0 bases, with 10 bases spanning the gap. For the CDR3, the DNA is TGTGCCACCAGTGGAACAGGCAGCTCCTACAATGAGCAGTTCTTC. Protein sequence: CATSGTGSSYNEQFF.

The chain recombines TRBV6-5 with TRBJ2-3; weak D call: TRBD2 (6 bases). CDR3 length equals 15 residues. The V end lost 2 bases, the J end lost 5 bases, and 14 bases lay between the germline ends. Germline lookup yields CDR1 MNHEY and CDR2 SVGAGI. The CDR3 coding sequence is TGTGCCAGCAGTTACCGCCTCGCGGGGAAAGATACGCAGTATTTT. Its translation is CASSYRLAGKDTQYF.

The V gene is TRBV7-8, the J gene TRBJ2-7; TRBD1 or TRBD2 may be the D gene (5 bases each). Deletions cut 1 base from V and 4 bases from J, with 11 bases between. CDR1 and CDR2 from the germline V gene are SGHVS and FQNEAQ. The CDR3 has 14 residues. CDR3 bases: TGTGCCAGCAGCTTAGGGGGGAATACTTACGAGCAGTACTTC. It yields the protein CASSLGGNTYEQYF.

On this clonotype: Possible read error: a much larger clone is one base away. The CDR3 region has the DNA TGTGCCATCGGTGAGTCGAAAGCGGCAGCTGCCTACGAGCAGTACTTC. It specifies CAIGESKAAAAYEQYF. The chain has TRBV10-3 and TRBJ2-7, with D possibly TRBD2 on 5 matching bases. Germline V gene lookup returns CDR1 ENHRY and CDR2 SYGVKD. The CDR3 spans 16 residues.

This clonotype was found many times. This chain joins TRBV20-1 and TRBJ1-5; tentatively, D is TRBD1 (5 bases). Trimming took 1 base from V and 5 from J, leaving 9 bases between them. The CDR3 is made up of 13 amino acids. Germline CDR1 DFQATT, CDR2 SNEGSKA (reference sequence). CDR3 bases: TGCAGTGCTAGAGTCTCGGGGGATCAGCCCCAGCATTTT. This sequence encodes CSARVSGDQPQHF.

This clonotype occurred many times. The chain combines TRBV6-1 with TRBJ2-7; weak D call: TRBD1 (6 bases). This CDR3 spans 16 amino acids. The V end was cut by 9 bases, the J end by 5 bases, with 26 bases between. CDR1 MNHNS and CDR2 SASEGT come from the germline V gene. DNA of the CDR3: TGTGCCAGTCAACCTCTACTAGGGGGAGTGGCGGACGAGCAGTACTTC. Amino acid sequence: CASQPLLGGVADEQYF.

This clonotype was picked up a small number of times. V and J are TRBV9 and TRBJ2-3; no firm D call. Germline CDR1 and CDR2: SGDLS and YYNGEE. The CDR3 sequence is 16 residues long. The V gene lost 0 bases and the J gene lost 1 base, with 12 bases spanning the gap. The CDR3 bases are TGTGCCAGCAGCGTAGATCTTAGCTGGGGCACAGATACGCAGTATTTT. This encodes CASSVDLSWGTDTQYF.

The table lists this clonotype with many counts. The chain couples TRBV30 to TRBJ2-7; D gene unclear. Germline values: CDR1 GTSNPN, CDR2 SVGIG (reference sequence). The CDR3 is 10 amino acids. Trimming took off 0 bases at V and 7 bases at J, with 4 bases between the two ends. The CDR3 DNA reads TGTGCCTGGAGTGTAGGAGAGCAGTACTTC. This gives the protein CAWSVGEQYF. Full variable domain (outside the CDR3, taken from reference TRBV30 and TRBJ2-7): SQTIHQWPATLVQPVGSPLSLECTVEGTSNPNLYWYRQAAGRGLQLLFYSVGIGQISSEVPQNLSASRPQDRQFILSSKKLLLSDSGFYLCAWSVGEQYFGPGTRLTVT.

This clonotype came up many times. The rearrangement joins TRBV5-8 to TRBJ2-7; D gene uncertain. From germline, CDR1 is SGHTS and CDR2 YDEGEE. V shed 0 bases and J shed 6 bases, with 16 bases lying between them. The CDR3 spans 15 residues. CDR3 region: CASSLADIPQVEQYF. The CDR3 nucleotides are TGTGCCAGCAGCTTGGCCGACATCCCGCAGGTCGAGCAGTACTTC.